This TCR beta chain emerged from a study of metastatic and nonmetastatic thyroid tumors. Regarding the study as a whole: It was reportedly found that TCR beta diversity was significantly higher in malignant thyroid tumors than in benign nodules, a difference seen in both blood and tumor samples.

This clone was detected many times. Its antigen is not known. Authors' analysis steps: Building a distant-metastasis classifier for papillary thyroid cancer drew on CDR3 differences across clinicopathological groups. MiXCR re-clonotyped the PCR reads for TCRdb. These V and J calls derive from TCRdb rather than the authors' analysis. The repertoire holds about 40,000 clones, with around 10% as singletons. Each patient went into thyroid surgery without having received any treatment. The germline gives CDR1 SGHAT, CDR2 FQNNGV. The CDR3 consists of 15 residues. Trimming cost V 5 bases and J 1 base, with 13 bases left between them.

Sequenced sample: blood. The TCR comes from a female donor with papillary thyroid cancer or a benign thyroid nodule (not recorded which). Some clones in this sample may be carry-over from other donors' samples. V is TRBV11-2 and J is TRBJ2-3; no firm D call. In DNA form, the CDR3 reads TGTGCCAGCAGCCTGGTGTTAGGGCGCACAGATACGCAGTATTTT. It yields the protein CASSLVLGRTDTQYF.